This T cell receptor beta chain was sequenced during a study of human T cells and chemical hapten exposure (TCRdb year 2021). Background on the whole study: For sensitization, 2% DPC in acetone was applied to a 2 cm by 2 cm area of upper inner arm skin. Weekly therapeutic DPC doses were additionally applied to the scalp of patients throughout the roughly 25-week study period. Patch testing on the upper back used Finn chambers containing 0.01% DPC, with scoring done after 6 days according to International Contact Dermatitis Research Group standards. Alopecia areata with under or over 50% scalp involvement, alopecia totalis and alopecia universalis were represented in the patient cohort, which was mostly female. The libraries were sequenced as a pool, and the TCR yield per sample differed mostly because of small variations in library volumes within the pool. In alopecia patients, the study followed how the peripheral blood TCR repertoire changed in vivo over primary and secondary sensitization to diphenylcyclopropenone (DPC), a hapten. Patient blood was sampled pre-sensitization (week 0) and at 2, 6 and about 24 weeks after DPC sensitization. For TCR sequencing, blood came from 25 to 30 alopecia patients at anywhere from one to four time points (pre-sensitization, 2, 6 and 24 weeks).

Trimming costs V 7 bases and J 3 bases, and their ends lie 16 bases apart. The CDR3 has 14 amino acids, counting the end cysteine and phenylalanine. Only the CDR3 part of the read is kept: 42 bases, read in frame from the first base. From the germline V gene, CDR1 is MDHEN and CDR2 is SYDVKM. This clonotype was counted a few times. The target of this receptor is not known. Base qualities are missing; no much larger clone stands one base away. This sample's time point label indicates: patch test 3, about 24 weeks after DPC sensitization. In light of the paper, this sample's treatment or condition label describes: therapeutic diphenylcyclopropenone sensitization with weekly scalp DPC. Blood at each patch-test visit was drawn before the patch test was applied. Patients were eligible if aged 18 to 70, diagnosed with alopecia and judged suitable for DPC therapy, and pregnant patients were excluded. Total RNA was extracted from unfractionated whole blood collected in Tempus Blood RNA tubes.

Libraries were built with RACE. This sample was sequenced with a NextSeq 500. During library preparation, unique molecular identifiers were attached to individual cDNA molecules so that TCRs could be counted quantitatively and reproducibly. From each blood RNA sample, both TCR alpha and TCR beta chains were sequenced. Processing in the source paper ran as follows. Samples had a median of around 92,000 TCRs, with a range from about 20,000 to 690,600. V, J and CDR3 annotation of the TCR reads was carried out using the Decombinator software suite. For the PS versus PT1 abundance plots, all samples were subsampled to the same number of TCRs (28,000). Expanded TCRs were defined as absent before sensitization and observed at least eight times at the 2-week time point. Using fastp trimming at Q25 and MiXCR clonotype assembly, TCRdb reanalyzed the public sequencing data and kept in-frame beta chains. Entries are consolidated by CDR3 protein sequence, retaining the most common genes and DNA. TCRdb, not the original authors, processed these V and J calls. This sample holds about 97,000 distinct CDR3 sequences; 25% to 35% were observed only once. Clones ranked in the top ten supply over 9% of the sample.

Overall study outcomes, separate from this receptor: A positive correlation was found between the number of PT1 expanded TCRs and patch test score, with significance reached at thresholds 8, 16 and 32 but not 4. Repeated subsampling changed both the strength of the expansion versus patch-test correlation and the threshold at which the correlation became significant. Compared with pre-sensitization or healthy control sets, expanded TCRs formed significantly more large CDR3 similarity clusters, which is consistent with antigen-driven responses. All patients had alopecia, a presumed autoimmune disease, so their immune response might differ from that of healthy individuals. The number of TCRs above 1 in 1000 frequency did not change with DPC sensitization; there was no evidence of global repertoire structure alterations.

This sample comprised whole blood, obtained in connection with sensitization to the hapten diphenylcyclopropenone (DPC). The receptor chain draws on TRBV28 and TRBJ2-7, with TRBD2 tentatively as D gene (5 bases match). This clonotype originated in a man aged 35 to 55 with alopecia areata. Some clones in this sample may be carry-over from other donors' samples. The CDR3 protein: CASTPRGIIYEQYF. The nucleotides read TGTGCCAGCACCCCTCGAGGGATCATCTACGAGCAGTACTTC.